This TCR beta chain was documented in a study of OX40 agonist ivuxolimab in advanced cancers. V gave up 2 bases and J gave up 4 bases, with 11 bases separating them. Germline V gene sequence: CDR1 MDHEN, CDR2 SYDVKM. This CDR3 has 14 residues. Libraries were prepared by immunoSEQ multiplex PCR; TCRdb keeps only in-frame clonotypes and omits some of them. The data contain 15,000 to 20,000 clones, roughly nine tenths of them seen just once; the ten biggest clones take up approximately 70%. The chain has TRBV28 and TRBJ1-2; D gene ambiguous. The receptor was isolated from an adult with an advanced solid tumor such as melanoma, head and neck, liver or kidney cancer. Material: CD4+ or CD8+ T cells sorted from blood, obtained in a trial of the OX40 agonist ivuxolimab. The DNA for the CDR3 is TGTGCCAGCAGTTTAGGGCGGGTTGTCTATGGCTACACCTTC. Protein: CASSLGRVVYGYTF.